This T cell receptor beta chain was identified in a study of breast tumors, draining lymph nodes, adjacent tissues. Axillary draining lymph nodes of breast cancer patients supplied the node samples. TCRdb reprocessed the multiplex PCR reads with MiXCR, giving one entry per CDR3 protein. The sample holds 170,000 or so distinct CDR3 sequences, roughly 30% seen once. This clonotype occurred a few times. J was trimmed by 4 bases and V by 8 bases; bases with no gene match: 9. This CDR3 comprises 16 residues. The germline V gene encodes CDR1 MNHEY and CDR2 SVGAGI. The clonotype originates from a female donor with breast cancer. Some clones in this sample may be carry-over from other donors' samples. Sequences were obtained from axillary lymph node tissue. This chain links TRBV6-5 with TRBJ2-1; 12 bases agree with TRBD2. This CDR3 reads CASGASGRASYNEQFF. The CDR3, as DNA: TGTGCCAGCGGGGCTAGCGGGAGGGCCTCGTACAATGAGCAGTTCTTC.